The TCR beta chain under discussion was sequenced for a study of CD8+ T cells in alopecia areata. At the level of the study: Tofacitinib was taken orally by treated patients, and the dose was 5 to 10 mg twice daily.

The authors extracted RNA and reverse transcribed it into cDNA as the sequencing template. Assay: immunoSEQ multiplex PCR; the TCRdb copy retains only in-frame clones and omits some. The table records hundreds of thousands of clones, 57% of them present only once. The V and J ends lost 2 bases and 12 bases respectively, with 5 bases between them. The CDR3 is 10 residues long. Germline V CDR1 and CDR2: SNHLY, FYNNEI. The V and J genes are TRBV2 and TRBJ2-1; D gene uncertain. This TCR came from a human donor with alopecia areata. Specimen: CD4+ T cells sorted from blood, collected at week 0. CDR3 coding DNA: TGTGCCAGCAGTGAAAATAGGCAGTTCTTC. Amino acid sequence: CASSENRQFF.